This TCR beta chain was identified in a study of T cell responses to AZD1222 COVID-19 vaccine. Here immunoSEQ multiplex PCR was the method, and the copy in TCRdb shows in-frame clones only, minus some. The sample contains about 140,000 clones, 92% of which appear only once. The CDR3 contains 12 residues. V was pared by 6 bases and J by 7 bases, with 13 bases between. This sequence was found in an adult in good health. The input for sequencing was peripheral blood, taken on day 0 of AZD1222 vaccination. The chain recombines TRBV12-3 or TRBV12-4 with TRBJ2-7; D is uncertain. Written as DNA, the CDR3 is TGTGCCAGCAGCCTCCTCTTTTGGGAGCAGTACTTC. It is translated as CASSLLFWEQYF.